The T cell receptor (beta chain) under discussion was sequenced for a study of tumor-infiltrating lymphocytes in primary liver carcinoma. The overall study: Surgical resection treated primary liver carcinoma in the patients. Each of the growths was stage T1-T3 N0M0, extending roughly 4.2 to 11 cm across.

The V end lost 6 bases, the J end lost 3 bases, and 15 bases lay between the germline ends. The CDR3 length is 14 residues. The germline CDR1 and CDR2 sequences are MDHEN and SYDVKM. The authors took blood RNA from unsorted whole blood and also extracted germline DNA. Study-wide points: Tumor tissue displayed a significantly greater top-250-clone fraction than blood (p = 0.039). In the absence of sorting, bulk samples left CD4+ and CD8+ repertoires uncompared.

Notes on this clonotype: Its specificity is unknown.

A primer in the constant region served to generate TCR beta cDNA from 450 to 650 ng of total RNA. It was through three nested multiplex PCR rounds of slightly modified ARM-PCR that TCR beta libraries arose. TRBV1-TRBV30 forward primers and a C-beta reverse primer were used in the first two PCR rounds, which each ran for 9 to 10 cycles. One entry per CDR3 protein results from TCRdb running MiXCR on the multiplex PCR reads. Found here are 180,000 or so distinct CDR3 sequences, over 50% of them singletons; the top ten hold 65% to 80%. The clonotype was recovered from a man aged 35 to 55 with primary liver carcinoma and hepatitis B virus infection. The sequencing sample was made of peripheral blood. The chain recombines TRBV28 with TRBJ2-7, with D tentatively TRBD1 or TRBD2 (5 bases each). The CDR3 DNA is TGTGCCAGCAGATCCCCGGGACCGGACTACGAGCAGTACTTC. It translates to CASRSPGPDYEQYF.